This TCR beta chain was recorded in a study of blood T cell repertoires in COVID-19 (dated by TCRdb to between 2020 and 2021). Describing the broader study: Collaborator samples came from the United States, Italy and Spain and covered acute and convalescent phases of COVID-19. Nearly every sample came with metadata listing a de-identified subject ID, COVID-19 status, age in years and sex. The material from the prospective study consisted of cDNA or gDNA derived from T cells, B-cell-depleted T cells, or PBMCs. The repertoires were released in a freely available public database meant as a resource for research on the immune response to SARS-CoV-2. The samples were drawn from two sources: the first 160 participants of the ongoing ImmuneRACE study, and approximately 1,300 subjects contributed by 6 global collaborators. Subjects who had been exposed to COVID-19, were actively infected with it, or had recovered from it provided the deeply sampled blood TCRbeta repertoires that made up the dataset. Where HLA class I and class II types were available, the types were taken from metadata supplied by the sample provider, not from assay-based typing.

Paper-wide results and their limitations: How much clinical and demographic metadata was included differed by source and by participant, and the metadata was provided uncurated.

Whole blood was collected in K2EDTA tubes by collaborating institutions according to the institutions' own protocols. Collaborator samples were shipped for TCRbeta analysis as frozen whole blood, isolated PBMCs, or DNA extracted from either sample type. The germline ends are 12 bases apart after V is trimmed by 2 bases and J by 10 bases. The CDR3 sequence holds 14 residues, the cysteine and phenylalanine included. Of all the DNA, just the CDR3 is kept, 42 bases in frame from base 1. CDR1 and CDR2 were assigned from the germline V gene as MNHNS and SASEGT. The immunoSEQ Assay, a bias-controlled multiplex PCR, was used to amplify TCRbeta CDR3 regions from genomic DNA. The authors processed their data as follows. The number of nucleated cells in each sample was estimated from the amplification of reference gene primers within the assay. To quantify the absolute abundance of each unique TCRbeta CDR3 rearrangement, sequence reads were collapsed and filtered. For each sample, productive Simpson clonality was calculated as the square root of Simpson's diversity index over productive rearrangements. Here the immuneACCESS table is served through TCRdb, limited to in-frame sequences with V and J called. Missing clones are a known gap in these copies; in checked studies unresolved V genes cover under half, and the rest lacks a known reason. V, J and clone size derive from that table, while D and trimming were established from the DNA sequence. This sample has approximately 260,000 clones in its table, and 80% to 90% of those were observed once. The top ten constitute approximately 10% of the sample.

Turning to this clone: Its target antigen remains unknown. One base away there is no much larger clone; base qualities are not given.

Sequences were obtained from peripheral blood. The sequence was obtained from a woman aged 70-85 years with acute or convalescent COVID-19. The chain is assembled from TRBV6-1 and TRBJ1-6; TRBD1 is perhaps the D gene, given 6 matching bases. Here is the DNA: TGTGCCAGCAGTGAAATAGGGGGTAGCTCACCCCTCCACTTT. It is translated as CASSEIGGSSPLHF.